The subject of this entry is one TCR beta chain. The data are from a study of blood T cell repertoires in COVID-19. Across the study: PBMCs, B-cell-depleted T cells, or T cells provided the cDNA or gDNA that made up the material.

Patients in Seattle were enrolled during active infection, then followed longitudinally. Germline V lookup: CDR1 SGDLS, CDR2 YYNGEE. With 3 bases removed from V and 3 bases from J, the gap between germline ends came to 16 bases. The CDR3 length is 15 residues. As handled by the study authors: Amplification of reference gene primers provided the estimated nucleated cell counts. TCRdb keeps only in-frame clones here, not all; method: immunoSEQ multiplex PCR. V and J calls and clone size are given by that table; D and trimming were obtained from the DNA. The table has about 120,000 clones, about 88% seen once; the top ten hold about 4.5%.

The material sequenced was peripheral blood. This receptor was taken from a man aged 60-69 years with COVID-19, enrolled during active disease. V usage is TRBV9 and J usage is TRBJ2-7; D unclear. The CDR3 loop is CASSGTGEGDYEQYF. The CDR3 DNA is TGTGCCAGCAGCGGTACGGGTGAAGGTGACTACGAGCAGTACTTC.